The 4 T cell receptor beta chains listed next were all sequenced from one sample in a study of cytomegalovirus exposure and HLA in healthy donors. PCR involved 60 Vbeta and 13 Jbeta primers. Here immunoSEQ multiplex PCR was the method, and the copy in TCRdb shows in-frame clones only, minus some. This table holds around 120,000 clones, 65% to 85% found once. The sample taken for sequencing was PBMCs. All receptors derive from a man in his fifties in good health and CMV-seronegative.

In this sample, this clone turned up a few times. This chain joins TRBV10-3 and TRBJ2-5, with 8 bases matching TRBD2. TRBJ2-7 explains the end of the DNA better; the J call may be wrong. Germline V lookup: CDR1 ENHRY, CDR2 SYGVKD. The CDR3 consists of 12 residues. The CDR3 reads CAISEAGDEQYF. DNA of the CDR3: TGTGCCATCAGTGAAGCGGGAGACGAGCAGTACTTC.

The chain recombines TRBV7-2 with TRBJ2-2, with 9 bases lining up with TRBD1. V dropped 4 bases and J dropped 1; count of bases not matched to a gene: 4. Germline CDR1 reads SGHTA; CDR2 reads FQGNSA. The CDR3 runs to 16 residues. CDR3 coding DNA: TGTGCCAGCAGCTATCGACAGGGGGTGAACACCGGGGAGCTGTTTTTT. This gives the protein CASSYRQGVNTGELFF. Full variable domain (missing parts from reference TRBV7-2 and TRBJ2-2): GAGVSQSPSNKVTEKGKDVELRCDPISGHTALYWYRQSLGQGLEFLIYFQGNSAPDKSGLPSDRFSAERTGGSVSTLTIQRTQQEDSAVYLCASSYRQGVNTGELFFGEGSRLTVL.

This clone has a handful of counts. The rearrangement links TRBV5-4 to TRBJ1-6, with D maybe TRBD1 (6 bases). V lost 4 bases and J lost 0, with 11 bases in between. Germline-derived CDR1 and CDR2 are SGHNT and YYREEE (reference sequence). This CDR3 is built from 16 residues. The chain's CDR3 is CASSPGQSSYNSPLHF. The CDR3 coding sequence is TGTGCCAGCAGCCCCGGACAGAGCTCCTATAATTCACCCCTCCACTTT.

This clone was seen only a few times. V usage is TRBV6-6 and J usage is TRBJ2-3; TRBD2 matches at 8 bases. V shed 7 bases, J shed 4 bases, and the junction held 4 bases outside the gene matches. The CDR3 runs to 13 residues. CDR1 MNHNY and CDR2 SVGAGI come from the germline V gene (reference sequence). Written as DNA, the CDR3 is TGTGCCAGCATGTCCGGGGGGGCAGATACGCAGTATTTT. Protein: CASMSGGADTQYF.